The 28 T cell receptor beta chains presented below share a single source sample, sequenced in a study of graft-versus-host responses after intestinal transplantation. The antigens for these receptors are not known. TCRdb's copy holds only in-frame clones and misses some; the assay was immunoSEQ multiplex PCR. This table has some 85,000 clones, 80% to 90% appearing once. The starting material was unstimulated CD8+ T cells sorted from spleen or lymph node cells, obtained before transplant. The receptors here all came from a human donor who was the organ donor for an intestinal transplant.

The rearrangement uses TRBV29-1 and TRBJ2-1; 7 nucleotides match TRBD1. CDR1 and CDR2 from the germline V gene are SQVTM and ANQGSEA. Trimming at V came to 4 bases and at J to 4 bases, leaving 7 bases not matched to a gene. The CDR3 extends over 14 amino acids. CDR3 DNA: TGCAGCGTTGTATACCGGGACAGTTACAATGAGCAGTTCTTC. It encodes CSVVYRDSYNEQFF.

Judged by abundance, this clone is medium-sized. The rearrangement joins TRBV4-1 to TRBJ1-2; TRBD1 is a possible D gene (6 bases). The germline V and J ends were trimmed by 0 bases and 7 bases, with 18 bases remaining between them. Germline-derived CDR1 and CDR2 are MGHRA and YSYEKL. The CDR3 has 16 amino acids. As DNA, the CDR3 is TGCGCCAGCAGCCAAGAGATGGGGATGCAGGGGCTTGGCTACACCTTC. It translates to CASSQEMGMQGLGYTF.

J is TRBJ1-1 and V is TRBV6-5; D remains unclear. V shed 2 bases and J shed 2 bases, with 15 bases lying between them. CDR1 and CDR2 from the germline V gene are MNHEY and SVGAGI. This CDR3 is built from 16 residues. The CDR3 nucleotides are TGTGCCAGCAGTTACGAGAAGAAGGGCCCTAACACTGAAGCTTTCTTT. It translates to CASSYEKKGPNTEAFF.

About this clone itself: Other DNA sequences in this sample translate to the same CDR3. V is TRBV28 and J is TRBJ1-2, with D unclear. CDR3 length equals 12 residues. Germline CDR1 MDHEN, CDR2 SYDVKM. V was pared by 2 bases and J by 4 bases, with 5 bases between. CDR3 nucleotide sequence: TGTGCCAGCAGTTTAACCCGCTATGGCTACACCTTC. Amino acid sequence: CASSLTRYGYTF.

A few counts support this clone. Other nucleotide sequences in the sample specify the same CDR3. The V and J genes are TRBV6-1 and TRBJ2-3, with TRBD1 matching over 7 bases. The length of the CDR3 is 14 residues. Germline lookup yields CDR1 MNHNS and CDR2 SASEGT. The ends lost 1 base at V and 4 bases at J; junction bases unmatched: 2. CDR3 sequence reads: CASSEGQGADTQYF. The CDR3, as DNA: TGTGCCAGCAGTGAAGGGCAGGGGGCAGATACGCAGTATTTT.

The chain carries TRBV7-3 and TRBJ2-3; no firm D call. Between the trimmed V and J ends, which lost 2 bases and 5 bases, there was a span of 8 bases. This CDR3 spans 13 amino acids. CDR1 and CDR2 (germline): SGHTA, FQGTGA. Here the CDR3 DNA reads TGTGCCAGCAGCTTACCCCCGGAAGATACGCAGTATTTT. Amino acids: CASSLPPEDTQYF.

J is TRBJ2-6 and V is TRBV7-9; tentative D call: TRBD1 (6 bases). Trimming removed 5 bases at V and 0 bases at J, with 14 bases between. Germline V lookup: CDR1 SEHNR, CDR2 FQNEAQ (reference sequence). The CDR3 is made up of 17 amino acids. CDR3 DNA: TGTGCCAGCAGCCCGAGGGACATGACCTCTGGGGCCAACGTCCTGACTTTC. Protein sequence: CASSPRDMTSGANVLTF.

This chain connects TRBV5-1 to TRBJ2-3, with 8 bases aligning to TRBD2. CDR1 SGHRS and CDR2 YFSETQ come from the germline V gene. The V segment lost 7 bases and the J segment 2 bases; nucleotides outside the gene matches: 6. The CDR3 is 14 residues long. In nucleotides, the CDR3 is TGCGCCAGCTCACGGGGGGGGGCCACAGATACGCAGTATTTT. Its translation is CASSRGGATDTQYF.

This clone was counted a few times. This sequence joins TRBV7-9 and TRBJ2-7, with 8 nucleotides matching TRBD1. This CDR3 has 13 residues. The germline V gene encodes CDR1 SEHNR and CDR2 FQNEAQ (reference sequence). V lost 5 bases, J lost 6 bases, and 6 bases stayed unmatched. The CDR3 coding sequence is TGTGCCAGCAGCCTGGACAGGGAGCGCGAGCAGTACTTC. Amino acid sequence: CASSLDREREQYF. Based on the CDR3 plus reference TRBV7-9 and TRBJ2-7, the full variable domain is DTGVSQNPRHKITKRGQNVTFRCDPISEHNRLYWYRQTLGQGPEFLTYFQNEAQLEKSRLLSDRFSAERPKGSFSTLEIQRTEQGDSAMYLCASSLDREREQYFGPGTRLTVT.

This clone is categorized as medium-sized (0.01 to 0.1%). This chain joins TRBV5-1 and TRBJ1-1, with D hard to call. Deletions cut 6 bases from V and 4 bases from J, with 7 bases between. The CDR3 consists of 11 residues. Germline CDR1 reads SGHRS; CDR2 reads YFSETQ. CDR3 in amino acids: CASTEGTEAFF. In DNA form, the CDR3 reads TGCGCCAGCACTGAGGGCACTGAAGCTTTCTTT.

V usage is TRBV6-5 and J usage is TRBJ2-5; tentatively, D is TRBD1 (6 bases). V was trimmed by 6 bases and J by 2 bases, leaving 13 bases between them. The length of the CDR3 is 14 residues. Germline V gene lookup returns CDR1 MNHEY and CDR2 SVGAGI. The CDR3 sequence: CASSLDSSQETQYF. CDR3 nucleotides: TGTGCCAGCAGCCTGGACAGTTCGCAAGAGACCCAGTACTTC.

In this sample, this clone turned up a few times. CDR3 region: CASSFPGHTEAFF. The CDR3 coding sequence is TGTGCCAGCAGTTTTCCGGGGCACACTGAAGCTTTCTTT. The chain employs TRBV11-2 and TRBJ1-1; D perhaps matches TRBD1 (5 bases). This CDR3 has 13 amino acids. Trimming cost V 6 bases and J 3 bases, with 11 bases left between them. Germline V gives CDR1 SGHAT, CDR2 FQNNGV.

The chain links TRBV5-6 to TRBJ2-7, with D perhaps given as TRBD1 or TRBD2 (5 bases each). The CDR3 runs 16 residues. Trimming stripped 4 bases from V and 0 bases from J, with 17 bases between. Germline V CDR1 and CDR2: SGHDT, YYEEEE. CDR3 DNA sequence: TGTGCCAGCAGCCCGGAGAGGGGTTGGAGCTCCTACGAGCAGTACTTC. Protein product: CASSPERGWSSYEQYF.

The rearrangement uses TRBV4-1 and TRBJ2-7; no clear D gene. V was trimmed by 3 bases and J by 2 bases, leaving 11 bases between them. Germline values: CDR1 MGHRA, CDR2 YSYEKL. CDR3 length: 14 residues. The CDR3 DNA reads as TGCGCCAGCAGCCAGGCGCTTGGGGCCTACGAGCAGTACTTC. Translation: CASSQALGAYEQYF.

This clone was found once. The genes are TRBV5-4 and TRBJ2-5; D ambiguous. Trimming removed 3 bases at V and 5 bases at J, with 8 bases between. Germline-derived CDR1 and CDR2 are SGHNT and YYREEE (reference sequence). The CDR3 covers 12 residues. Here the CDR3 DNA reads TGTGCCAGCAGCTGGGGTTTCGAGACCCAGTACTTC. This translates into CASSWGFETQYF.

The chain joins TRBV6-1 to TRBJ1-5; D perhaps matches TRBD1 (5 bases). Trimming shortened V by 3 bases and J by 3 bases, and 9 bases separated the two germline ends. Germline CDR1 MNHNS, CDR2 SASEGT. CDR3 size: 14 residues. CDR3 nucleotide sequence: TGTGCCAGCAGTGACCAGACAGTCAATCAGCCCCAGCATTTT. Its protein product is CASSDQTVNQPQHF.

This clone was picked up one time. The rearrangement joins TRBV30 to TRBJ2-5; 7 nucleotides match TRBD2. From germline, CDR1 is GTSNPN and CDR2 SVGIG (reference sequence). V shed 1 base, J shed 5 bases, and the junction held 7 bases outside the gene matches. The CDR3 is 14 amino acids. CDR3 loop: CAWSGGAGVETQYF. The CDR3, as DNA: TGTGCCTGGAGTGGCGGTGCGGGGGTTGAGACCCAGTACTTC.

The rearrangement uses TRBV19 and TRBJ1-2; 8 nucleotides match TRBD1. The CDR3 covers 15 residues. The trim removed 7 bases at V and 7 bases at J, leaving 14 bases unmatched. Germline loops: CDR1 LNHDA, CDR2 SQIVND (reference sequence). The CDR3 nucleotides are TGTGCCAGTACCCTGGGGCAGGGGGCCGGAATTGGCTACACCTTC. It is translated as CASTLGQGAGIGYTF.

The chain is built from TRBV6-1 and TRBJ2-2, with D hard to call. Trimming pared 4 bases from V and 0 bases from J, leaving 12 bases between. CDR1 and CDR2 from the germline V gene are MNHNS and SASEGT. The CDR3 runs 16 residues. CDR3 coding DNA: TGTGCCAGCAGTGTTGGGCAGACACCGAACACCGGGGAGCTGTTTTTT. This sequence encodes CASSVGQTPNTGELFF.

The CDR3 region has the DNA TGTGCCAGCAGTTACTCGGGGAGGGAGCAGTTCTTC. It specifies CASSYSGREQFF. The chain employs TRBV6-6 and TRBJ2-1, with D tentatively TRBD2 (6 bases). Trimming took off 0 bases at V and 10 bases at J, with 7 bases between the two ends. Germline V gene lookup returns CDR1 MNHNY and CDR2 SVGAGI (reference sequence). The CDR3 spans 12 residues.

V gene TRBV7-9 combines with J gene TRBJ2-5; D remains ambiguous. The germline gives CDR1 SEHNR, CDR2 FQNEAQ (reference sequence). Trimming took off 1 base at V and 7 bases at J, with 13 bases between the two ends. The CDR3 loop spans 14 amino acids. CDR3 DNA: TGTGCCAGCAGCTTAGTTCAAGAGTCAGGGACCCAGTACTTC. It translates to CASSLVQESGTQYF.

The genes are TRBV14 and TRBJ2-2; D is undetermined. CDR3 length: 12 amino acids. Germline CDR1 SGHDN, CDR2 FVKESK. V was cut by 3 bases and J by 7 bases, with 6 bases left in between. The CDR3 region has the DNA TGTGCCAGCAGCCATGGGTACGGGGAGCTGTTTTTT. Translation gives CASSHGYGELFF.

The genes are TRBV5-1 and TRBJ2-5; D is ambiguous. The CDR3 covers 16 residues. The germline gives CDR1 SGHRS, CDR2 YFSETQ. V was pared by 3 bases and J by 4 bases, with 19 bases between. CDR3 sequence (DNA): TGCGCCAGCAGCTCCCCCTCTTTAGGGTCGGGAGAGACCCAGTACTTC. Its translation: CASSSPSLGSGETQYF.

V usage is TRBV28 and J usage is TRBJ1-5, with D possibly being TRBD1 (5 bases). V lost 10 bases and J lost 1, with 17 bases in between. The CDR3 has 15 residues. In germline, CDR1 is MDHEN, CDR2 SYDVKM. The CDR3, as DNA: TGTGCCATCGGGGGGATGGTTTCCAGCAATCAGCCCCAGCATTTT. Its protein product is CAIGGMVSSNQPQHF.

V and J are TRBV2 and TRBJ1-1; D is perhaps TRBD1 (5 bases). Trimming pared 11 bases from V and 1 base from J, leaving 17 bases between. CDR1 is SNHLY and CDR2 is FYNNEI in the germline V gene. CDR3 length: 14 residues. CDR3 sequence reads: CADREGGTNTEAFF. The CDR3 nucleotides are TGTGCCGACCGGGAGGGAGGGACGAACACTGAAGCTTTCTTT. The whole variable domain, remainder taken from reference TRBV2 and TRBJ1-1, is EPEVTQTPSHQVTQMGQEVILRCVPISNHLYFYWYRQILGQKVEFLVSFYNNEISEKSEIFDDQFSVERPDGSNFTLKIRSTKLEDSAMYFCADREGGTNTEAFFGQGTRLTVV.

The chain is built from TRBV19 and TRBJ2-7; maybe TRBD2 (6 bases). CDR1 is LNHDA, CDR2 SQIVND, per germline (reference sequence). Trimming left V 3 bases short and J 2 bases short, with 17 bases between. The CDR3 contains 16 residues. CDR3 sequence: CASSIVGGKGTYEQYF. The CDR3 DNA sequence: TGTGCCAGTAGTATTGTGGGGGGTAAGGGGACCTACGAGCAGTACTTC.

The chain uses TRBV4-1 and TRBJ1-6, with D unclear. This CDR3 has 16 amino acids. V shed 4 bases and J shed 7 bases, with 17 bases lying between them. CDR1 is MGHRA and CDR2 is YSYEKL in the germline V gene. The CDR3 nucleotides are TGCGCCAGCAGCCTTACAAGAGGTGCAGTGAATTCACCCCTCCACTTT. It yields the protein CASSLTRGAVNSPLHF.

The chain employs TRBV7-6 and TRBJ1-6; D is ambiguous. The length of the CDR3 is 13 residues. Between the trimmed V and J ends, which lost 1 base and 3 bases, there was a span of 1 base. Germline CDR1 reads SGHVS; CDR2 reads FNYEAQ. The chain's CDR3 is CASSLGYNSPLHF. Here the CDR3 DNA reads TGTGCCAGCAGCTTAGGCTATAATTCACCCCTCCACTTT.